This T cell receptor beta chain was recovered during a study of cytomegalovirus exposure and HLA in healthy donors listed by TCRdb under 2017. Background on the whole study: An earlier analysis of some 620 of the donors reported 250 to 300 Gb of sequence data and 95 million to 120 million unique TCR beta sequences obtained from some 200 million T cells. Both class I and class II loci were covered by HLA typing, at four-digit resolution. The study was designed to test whether signatures of past pathogen exposure could be identified by cataloging public T cell receptors. A later analysis re-analyzed previously published TCR beta repertoires from approximately 700 donors and added high-resolution HLA genotyping to study TCR occurrence patterns. Because of strong linkage in the cohort, roughly 5 DR-DQ haplotypes were treated as single units for association and clustering. On average, about 240,000 unique TCR beta nucleotide sequences were sequenced per donor among about 400 genotyped donors of the cohort, with 15% to 20% of those sequences being non-productive. Among the roughly 390 genotyped donors, approximately 76% belonged to the genetic ancestry cluster associated with self-reported Caucasian donors. Every repertoire in the discovery cohort had been generated on one and the same sequencing platform. In addition to the first cohort of 666 subjects, a separate validation cohort of approximately 130 different subjects was used. An earlier analysis of roughly 600 of the donors used high-throughput TCR beta sequencing to judge whether each TCR beta V gene segment behaved as functional or pseudogenic. An early release that covered some 640 HLA-typed donors contained about 300 gigabases of sequencing data and approximately 85 million unique TCR sequences. Donor age, sex, ethnicity and CMV serostatus were collected together with the repertoire data. The number of typed donors differed by locus: roughly 629-630 for A, B, C, DRB1 and DQB1; some 500 for DQA1; about 600 for DPA1; and around 490 for DPB1. In a later genetic analysis, genome-wide SNP genotypes for about 55% of the 666 donors were used, and that subset was treated as a discovery cohort. The study combined high-throughput TCR immunosequencing, statistical association of individual TCRs with disease status, and machine learning to predict cytomegalovirus infection status. The study used immunosequencing to profile the T cell repertoires of several hundred subjects and linked those repertoires to cytomegalovirus serostatus. In the later analysis, no new phenotypic data were used to find candidate immune exposures; instead, reliance was placed on TCR beta sequences and their occurrence across donors. The study at large found these results: An earlier analysis of around 540 of the donors showed that most TCR beta V segments appeared in productive rearrangements either about 90% or about 30% of the time, which broadly matched IMGT annotations. Presence/absence analyses assumed roughly uniform sequencing depth across donors, an assumption that may not hold. Because HLA typing was unavailable for some donors at each locus, only the typed subset was used in association tests. The earlier analysis of approximately 540 of the donors excluded fewer than 20 rarely observed V segments, including chromosome 9 orphons, because counts were too low. Some IMGT-functional V segments, including TRBV6-2 and TRBV6-3, could not be told apart with the 87-base-pair reads, so those segments were excluded. In a later genetic analysis, a missense DCLRE1C variant was associated with V-gene and J-gene trimming of TCR beta chains, and the association was replicated in an independent cohort. At a false discovery rate of 0.05, a later analysis linked under 20,000 TCR beta sequences to specific HLA alleles. The only immune exposure information available for the cohort was CMV serostatus. Strong co-occurrence of HLA alleles, especially DR and DQ, made assigning TCR associations to individual alleles difficult. The study listed 150 to 200 TCR beta chains as associated with cytomegalovirus. In vitro tests confirmed that three of the cytomegalovirus-associated TCR beta chains recognize cytomegalovirus antigens. In a later analysis, HLA-associated TCR beta chains were found to be more clonally expanded and to have lower generation probabilities than equally common non-associated chains. Across donors, most TCR sequences were observed very rarely, whereas some public TCRs were present in many individuals. Most CMV-associated TCR beta chains appeared to be HLA-restricted in a later analysis, and the HLA associations seemed to be driven largely by CMV exposure. A group of highly shared sequence variants was considered likely to be a technical artifact of the sequencing pipeline. A later genetic analysis reported fewer N-insertions in productive TCRs among donors in an Asian-associated ancestry cluster than the approximately 700-donor mean. Only TCR beta chains were sequenced in this cohort, and the absence of alpha or paired-chain data limited detectable features. In a later analysis, the rate of TCR association differed among HLA loci, with DRB1 alleles having the most associated TCRs and HLA-C alleles having the fewest. Correlated functional status among segregating V segments might be attributable to linkage disequilibrium, but an unknown experimental factor could not be ruled out. According to a later analysis, parvovirus B19, influenza, CMV and Epstein-Barr virus appeared linked to several top co-occurrence clusters. It was suggested by the authors that the approach could potentially be generalized to other disease states and immunological phenotypes. The classifier was reported to diagnose cytomegalovirus status with high specificity and sensitivity in both the original cohort and the validation cohort. A further reported finding was that TCR beta sequences accurately predicted the HLA-A and HLA-B alleles for most subjects in the first cohort.

Receptor amplification or capture employed the immunoSEQ multiplex PCR assay. A mixture of 60 forward primers for TCR Vbeta segments and 13 reverse primers for TCR Jbeta segments was used in the multiplex PCR. The CDR3 region of rearranged TCR beta genes was amplified from genomic DNA with a multiplex PCR assay. The Illumina HiSeq System was used to sequence the amplified TCR beta libraries as 87-base-pair reads. Concerning the study's data processing: A later analysis counted about 80 million unique TCR beta chains across the 666 repertoires, and roughly 9.9 million of these chains were shared by at least two donors. Raw reads were error-corrected and collapsed into unique sequences by a nearest-neighbor algorithm in which closely related sequences were merged to remove PCR and sequencing errors. Alignment of CDR3 sequences to IMGT reference sequences was used to assign V, D and J gene segments. Each retained sequence needed at least a six-nucleotide match to both a V gene segment and a J gene segment. Rearrangements were called productive when the CDR3 lacked stop codons and stayed in frame with V and J; all others were non-productive. Following IMGT convention, CDR3 was defined as the stretch from the second conserved V-encoded cysteine up to the conserved J-encoded phenylalanine. Sequences without an unambiguous match to a single V gene segment were excluded from the earlier analysis of 450 to 650 of the donors. An earlier analysis of under 750 of the donors called V segments functional above 56.7% productive rearrangements and segregating when the between-donor standard deviation exceeded 5%. To diagnose cytomegalovirus status from the catalog of TCR beta chain sequences, a statistical classification framework was built. In a later analysis, TCR nucleotide sequences were compared against IMGT/GENE-DB human TR gene sequences so that V and J genes could be assigned. The TCRdist pipeline was used in a later analysis to assign CDR3 sequences and most-parsimonious VDJ recombination scenarios. In a later analysis, each TCR beta chain was defined by its CDR3 amino acid sequence together with its V-gene family, and reads lacking a unique V-gene family were excluded. To address suspected cross-contamination and a sequencing artifact, a later analysis removed a few hundred highly shared, low-generation-probability nucleotide sequences. For each public chain, a later analysis derived a clonal expansion index from normalized ranks of inferred template counts within each repertoire. A later analysis computed generation probabilities with a VDJ recombination model fitted to out-of-frame rearrangements, and checked the results against IGoR. In a later analysis, TCR-TCR, TCR-HLA and TCR-CMV co-occurrence was scored with hypergeometric tests, and a repertoire-size bias correction was applied to TCR pairs. To estimate false discovery rates, a later analysis permuted the HLA or CMV assignments 20 times. In a later analysis, co-occurring TCRs were grouped with DBSCAN, and TCRdist sequence similarity was added when clustering was performed within HLA-allele-positive subsets. Co-occurrence clustering excluded repertoires with fewer than 30,000 or more than 120,000 public chains, plus five with anomalous nucleotide sharing. The table comes from immuneACCESS by way of TCRdb, which keeps in-frame sequences with V and J called. Part of the clones is missing from these tables; in studies checked, under half for an unresolved V gene and the rest for unknown reasons. For V, J and clone size, that table is used; D and trimming come from the DNA. The sample profile shows 100,000 to 150,000 clones; about 80% of them were found once. About 3.7% of the sample rests with the top ten.

The cohort consisted of 650 to 850 healthy bone marrow donors. At the time of sampling, every cohort member was nominally healthy, though immune exposures that went unrecorded were likely present. The donor was CMV seropositive and was included in the group of 250 to 300 seropositive cohort members. Each donor provided a peripheral blood sample, and peripheral blood mononuclear cells were used for TCR beta sequencing. The Qiagen DNeasy Blood Extraction Kit was used to extract genomic DNA from the blood cell samples. The CDR3 runs 15 amino acids, cysteine and phenylalanine included. The DNA shown is the 45-base CDR3, in frame from base 1. The germline V gene sets CDR1 to SGDLS and CDR2 to YYNGEE. V is pruned by 3 bases and J by 3 bases, leaving 8 bases of the junction without a gene match. Remarks on this clone: What antigen it recognizes has not been identified. No much larger clone exists at a distance of one base, and base qualities are not known.

The chain uses TRBV9 and TRBJ1-2; 7 central nucleotides agree with TRBD1. Sequenced sample: PBMCs. The receptor was derived from a middle-aged woman in good health and CMV-seropositive. The nucleotides are TGTGCCAGCAGCGAGAATACAGGGGAACACTATGGCTACACCTTC. The translation is CASSENTGEHYGYTF.